This TCR beta chain came from a study of beta chain features in type 1 diabetes. Study context: There was similarity between patients and healthy donors in age, gender and cell yields. Study-wide results and caveats: VDJ junctions from patients with type 1 diabetes contained fewer insertions and more deletions. A cDNA-based sequencing approach could over-represent cells with high TCR expression. All four CD4+ subsets of Type 1 diabetes patients contained TCRB CDR3s that were moderately but significantly shorter.

By way of CD45RO/CCR7/CD25/CD127/CD95/CD27, the CD4+ regulatory, stem cell-like memory, central memory and naive cells were sorted. CDR3 length: 18 amino acids. V was shortened by 3 bases and J by 0 bases, with 21 bases between the two germline ends. Germline V CDR1 and CDR2: SGHRS, YFSETQ. Note on this clone: What it binds is not known.

TCRB transcripts that were expressed got sequenced, as all of the isolated RNA had been reverse transcribed. Libraries were prepared by immunoSEQ multiplex PCR; TCRdb keeps only in-frame clonotypes and omits some of them. Of under 350,000 clones detected, 13% to 15% appear once; the ten largest clones hold 0.015% to 0.02%. The V call is TRBV5-1, the J call TRBJ1-1, with D possibly TRBD1 on 6 matching bases. The clonotype comes from a man in his thirties or forties with type 1 diabetes. Sequenced sample: naive CD4+ T cells from blood. The CDR3 protein is CASSSPGHKPSLNTEAFF. As DNA, the CDR3 is TGCGCCAGCAGCTCGCCGGGACACAAGCCCTCGCTGAACACTGAAGCTTTCTTT.